The rows below give T cell receptor beta chains drawn from one sample of a study of T cell responses to AZD1222 COVID-19 vaccine. Profiled with immunoSEQ multiplex PCR; TCRdb holds only in-frame clones, not every one. The sample contains 20,000 or so clones, roughly 80% of which appear only once. The material sequenced was peripheral blood, taken 28 days after the second AZD1222 dose. The source of these receptors is an adult who received the AZD1222 COVID-19 vaccine. The CDR3 runs from the conserved cysteine through the conserved F or W. A D gene is named only where the DNA matches it firmly. Where a row states a size, it is once, few, many or the class of an expanded clone; other rows omit it.

abundance: -
len: 15
v_gene: TRBV5-1
j_gene: TRBJ2-1
d_gene: TRBD1
CDR3nt: TGCGCCAGCAGCCTAGGACAGGGAACGTTAAATGAGCAGTTCTTC
CDR3aa: CASSLGQGTLNEQFF

abundance: -
len: 16
v_gene: TRBV11-1
j_gene: TRBJ2-3
d_gene: -
CDR3nt: TGTGCCAGCAGCTTAGTGGGCGGGGATCACACAGATACGCAGTATTTT
CDR3aa: CASSLVGGDHTDTQYF

abundance: -
len: 16
v_gene: TRBV27
j_gene: TRBJ1-1
d_gene: -
CDR3nt: TGTGCCAGCAGTTTAACCCCCCGGGGGGGGAACACTGAAGCTTTCTTT
CDR3aa: CASSLTPRGGNTEAFF

abundance: -
len: 10
v_gene: TRBV20-1
j_gene: TRBJ1-4
d_gene: -
CDR3nt: TGCAGTGGTAGGGCCGAAAAACTGTTTTTT
CDR3aa: CSGRAEKLFF

abundance: -
len: 15
v_gene: TRBV9
j_gene: TRBJ2-1
d_gene: -
CDR3nt: TGTGCCAGCAGCCTTCCCGGGACCTCTTACAATGAGCAGTTCTTC
CDR3aa: CASSLPGTSYNEQFF

abundance: -
len: 15
v_gene: TRBV5-1
j_gene: TRBJ2-2
d_gene: -
CDR3nt: TGCGCCAGCAGCTTGGACTATTCGAACACCGGGGAGCTGTTTTTT
CDR3aa: CASSLDYSNTGELFF

abundance: -
len: 13
v_gene: TRBV30
j_gene: TRBJ1-4
d_gene: TRBD1
CDR3nt: TGTGCCTGGAGTGTGAGACAGGGTAGGGAACTGTTTTTT
CDR3aa: CAWSVRQGRELFF

abundance: -
len: 13
v_gene: TRBV5-8
j_gene: TRBJ1-1
d_gene: -
CDR3nt: TGTGCCAGCAGCTCGGGGGTGAACACTGAAGCTTTCTTT
CDR3aa: CASSSGVNTEAFF

abundance: -
len: 14
v_gene: TRBV9
j_gene: TRBJ2-5
d_gene: -
CDR3nt: TGTGCCAGCAGCGTAGGCGCCTACCAAGAGACCCAGTACTTC
CDR3aa: CASSVGAYQETQYF

abundance: -
len: 16
v_gene: TRBV29-1
j_gene: TRBJ1-2
d_gene: TRBD1
CDR3nt: TGCAGCGTTGGAGGAACAGGGGGCTCAGGGACCTATGGCTACACCTTC
CDR3aa: CSVGGTGGSGTYGYTF

abundance: -
len: 12
v_gene: TRBV27
j_gene: TRBJ2-7
d_gene: -
CDR3nt: TGTGCCAGCACTCGGGACCCCTACGAGCAGTACTTC
CDR3aa: CASTRDPYEQYF

abundance: -
len: 15
v_gene: TRBV5-6
j_gene: TRBJ2-2
d_gene: TRBD1
CDR3nt: TGTGCCAGCAGCTTACTCAGGGGGTACACCGGGGAGCTGTTTTTT
CDR3aa: CASSLLRGYTGELFF

abundance: -
len: 13
v_gene: TRBV12-3/TRBV12-4
j_gene: TRBJ1-1
d_gene: -
CDR3nt: TGTGCCAGCAGTTATGGGGAAAACACTGAAGCTTTCTTT
CDR3aa: CASSYGENTEAFF

abundance: -
len: 16
v_gene: TRBV6-5
j_gene: TRBJ1-1
d_gene: TRBD1
CDR3nt: TGTGCCAGCAGTTCGTGGACAGGGGGCTGGGAAACTGAAGCTTTCTTT
CDR3aa: CASSSWTGGWETEAFF

abundance: -
len: 14
v_gene: TRBV11-2
j_gene: TRBJ2-7
d_gene: -
CDR3nt: TGTGCCAGCAGGCCGGGACACATCGGGGGAGAGCAGTACTTC
CDR3aa: CASRPGHIGGEQYF

abundance: -
len: 15
v_gene: TRBV28
j_gene: TRBJ2-1
d_gene: TRBD2
CDR3nt: TGTGCCAGCAGCTCGAGCGGGGACTCCTACAATGAGCAGTTCTTC
CDR3aa: CASSSSGDSYNEQFF

abundance: -
len: 19
v_gene: TRBV7-8
j_gene: TRBJ2-2
d_gene: TRBD2
CDR3nt: TGTGCCAGCAGCCCAGTGCGGGTGGGACTAGCGGGAACGGCCGGGGAGCTGTTTTTT
CDR3aa: CASSPVRVGLAGTAGELFF

abundance: -
len: 15
v_gene: TRBV19
j_gene: TRBJ2-3
d_gene: TRBD1
CDR3nt: TGTGCCAGTACCCCCGACAGGGGAGACACAGATACGCAGTATTTT
CDR3aa: CASTPDRGDTDTQYF

abundance: -
len: 19
v_gene: TRBV29-1
j_gene: TRBJ1-6
d_gene: TRBD1
CDR3nt: TGCAGCGTCGCACCCGGACAGGGATGGGTTCGGTCCTATAATTCACCCCTCCACTTT
CDR3aa: CSVAPGQGWVRSYNSPLHF

abundance: -
len: 14
v_gene: TRBV4-1
j_gene: TRBJ1-2
d_gene: TRBD1
CDR3nt: TGCGCCAGCAGCCAAGGGACAGGGAATCGTGGCTACACCTTC
CDR3aa: CASSQGTGNRGYTF

abundance: -
len: 14
v_gene: TRBV6-5
j_gene: TRBJ2-5
d_gene: TRBD2
CDR3nt: TGTGCCAGCAGTTCCCCCGGTAGCGGGAGACATCAGTACTTC
CDR3aa: CASSSPGSGRHQYF

abundance: -
len: 13
v_gene: TRBV6-1
j_gene: TRBJ2-5
d_gene: -
CDR3nt: TGTGCCAGCAGTGAGCTCCTAGCGGAGACCCAGTACTTC
CDR3aa: CASSELLAETQYF

abundance: -
len: 15
v_gene: TRBV9
j_gene: TRBJ2-1
d_gene: -
CDR3nt: TGTGCCAGCAGCTCACTTCCGGGCCCCACCGGTGAGCAGTTCTTC
CDR3aa: CASSSLPGPTGEQFF

abundance: -
len: 14
v_gene: TRBV6-5
j_gene: TRBJ2-1
d_gene: -
CDR3nt: TGTGCCAGCAGTTACTCGTTAGGGCAGGGATCTTGGTTCTTC
CDR3aa: CASSYSLGQGSWFF

abundance: -
len: 14
v_gene: TRBV4-1
j_gene: TRBJ2-7
d_gene: -
CDR3nt: TGCGCCAGCAGCCACCGGGCTCGGAGGGACGAGCAGTACTTC
CDR3aa: CASSHRARRDEQYF

abundance: once
len: 14
v_gene: TRBV10-3
j_gene: TRBJ1-1
d_gene: -
CDR3nt: TGTGCCATCAGTGAGTCGACGGGGGACACTGAAGCTTTCTTT
CDR3aa: CAISESTGDTEAFF

abundance: few
len: 14
v_gene: TRBV3-1/TRBV3-2
j_gene: TRBJ1-3
d_gene: TRBD1
CDR3nt: TGTGCCAGCAGCCAACTGACAGGGGGAAACACCATATATTTT
CDR3aa: CASSQLTGGNTIYF

abundance: once
len: 17
v_gene: TRBV4-3
j_gene: TRBJ2-3
d_gene: TRBD2
CDR3nt: TGCGCCAGCAGCCAAGGGGGGCGGGGGGCTGGCACAGATACGCAGTATTTT
CDR3aa: CASSQGGRGAGTDTQYF

abundance: -
len: 16
v_gene: TRBV18
j_gene: TRBJ2-2
d_gene: TRBD1
CDR3nt: TGTGCCAGCTCACCGTACCCGGGACAGGGTAACGAGGAGCTGTTTTTT
CDR3aa: CASSPYPGQGNEELFF

abundance: -
len: 13
v_gene: TRBV29-1
j_gene: TRBJ1-2
d_gene: TRBD1
CDR3nt: TGCAGCGTGCCGGGACAGGCTAACTATGGCTACACCTTC
CDR3aa: CSVPGQANYGYTF

abundance: -
len: 19
v_gene: TRBV21-1
j_gene: TRBJ2-5
d_gene: -
CDR3nt: TGTGCCAGCAGCAAGAGGTGGTTTAAGGGGGCATCGCCGGCCGGGAGCCAGTACTTC
CDR3aa: CASSKRWFKGASPAGSQYF

abundance: few
len: 15
v_gene: TRBV6-1
j_gene: TRBJ2-1
d_gene: -
CDR3nt: TGTGCCAGCAGTGAAGACCCTGGGACCTACAATGAGCAGTTCTTC
CDR3aa: CASSEDPGTYNEQFF

abundance: -
len: 19
v_gene: TRBV5-6
j_gene: TRBJ2-4
d_gene: TRBD2
CDR3nt: TGTGCCAGCAGCTCAAATCCGGGACTAGCAGCTCTAGCCAAAAACATTCAGTACTTC
CDR3aa: CASSSNPGLAALAKNIQYF

abundance: -
len: 14
v_gene: TRBV2
j_gene: TRBJ2-7
d_gene: TRBD1
CDR3nt: TGTGCCAGCAAGGGTCAGGGGGTGTCCTACGAGCAGTACTTC
CDR3aa: CASKGQGVSYEQYF

abundance: -
len: 14
v_gene: TRBV28
j_gene: TRBJ2-7
d_gene: -
CDR3nt: TGTGCCAGCAGTTATGGCAGGGAGATCTACGAGCAGTACTTC
CDR3aa: CASSYGREIYEQYF

abundance: few
len: 15
v_gene: TRBV5-5
j_gene: TRBJ2-7
d_gene: -
CDR3nt: TGTGCCAGCAGCTTGGCAGCTGGGTTCGTGAACGAGCAGTACTTC
CDR3aa: CASSLAAGFVNEQYF

abundance: -
len: 14
v_gene: TRBV5-6
j_gene: TRBJ2-7
d_gene: -
CDR3nt: TGTGCCAGCAGCTTCCGGGACGCGACCCGCGAGCAGTACTTC
CDR3aa: CASSFRDATREQYF

abundance: -
len: 14
v_gene: TRBV7-2
j_gene: TRBJ2-5
d_gene: -
CDR3nt: TGTGCCAGCAGCTTCCGCGGAGACCAAGAGACCCAGTACTTC
CDR3aa: CASSFRGDQETQYF

abundance: -
len: 14
v_gene: TRBV5-4
j_gene: TRBJ1-6
d_gene: -
CDR3nt: TGTGCCAGCAGCTTGGAGCAGGGCAATTCACCCCTCCACTTT
CDR3aa: CASSLEQGNSPLHF

abundance: -
len: 13
v_gene: TRBV29-1
j_gene: TRBJ2-3
d_gene: -
CDR3nt: TGCAGCGTTGTTAGGGGCCCGGGAGATACGCAGTATTTT
CDR3aa: CSVVRGPGDTQYF

abundance: few
len: 17
v_gene: TRBV6-2/TRBV6-3
j_gene: TRBJ2-3
d_gene: TRBD2
CDR3nt: TGTGCCAGCAGACCTGGACTAGCGGGAGGTAACACAGATACGCAGTATTTT
CDR3aa: CASRPGLAGGNTDTQYF

abundance: -
len: 15
v_gene: TRBV5-5
j_gene: TRBJ1-5
d_gene: TRBD1
CDR3nt: TGTGCCAGCACCCTCCTGATAGGGGGCGGGCAGCCCCAGCATTTT
CDR3aa: CASTLLIGGGQPQHF

abundance: -
len: 16
v_gene: TRBV15
j_gene: TRBJ2-7
d_gene: TRBD2
CDR3nt: TGTGCCACCAGCAGAGATCTAGCGGGAGGTACCTACGAGCAGTACTTC
CDR3aa: CATSRDLAGGTYEQYF

abundance: -
len: 13
v_gene: TRBV7-9
j_gene: TRBJ2-1
d_gene: -
CDR3nt: TGTGCCAGCAGCTTAGGGGCAAACAATGAGCAGTTCTTC
CDR3aa: CASSLGANNEQFF

abundance: few
len: 17
v_gene: TRBV21-1
j_gene: TRBJ1-4
d_gene: -
CDR3nt: TGTGCCAGCAGCAAAGATTTGTTGGGGGAGACTAATGAAAAACTGTTTTTT
CDR3aa: CASSKDLLGETNEKLFF

abundance: -
len: 13
v_gene: TRBV29-1
j_gene: TRBJ1-1
d_gene: -
CDR3nt: TGCAGCGTTGAAAGTCTTATGAACACTGAAGCTTTCTTT
CDR3aa: CSVESLMNTEAFF

abundance: -
len: 18
v_gene: TRBV7-6
j_gene: TRBJ1-3
d_gene: -
CDR3nt: TGTGCCAGCAGCGTCCGATCGGGGGGCCCCAGCTCTGGAAACACCATATATTTT
CDR3aa: CASSVRSGGPSSGNTIYF

abundance: -
len: 13
v_gene: TRBV29-1
j_gene: TRBJ2-1
d_gene: -
CDR3nt: TGCAGCGTTGACCGAACAGGTTACAATGAGCAGTTCTTC
CDR3aa: CSVDRTGYNEQFF

abundance: -
len: 15
v_gene: TRBV19
j_gene: TRBJ2-7
d_gene: TRBD2
CDR3nt: TGTGCCAGTAGACTAGCGGAAAGGCACTCCTACGAGCAGTACTTC
CDR3aa: CASRLAERHSYEQYF

abundance: -
len: 14
v_gene: TRBV5-1
j_gene: TRBJ1-3
d_gene: -
CDR3nt: TGCGCCAGCAGCAAGGGGGAGTCTGGAAACACCATATATTTT
CDR3aa: CASSKGESGNTIYF

abundance: few
len: 12
v_gene: TRBV12-3/TRBV12-4
j_gene: TRBJ1-1
d_gene: -
CDR3nt: TGTGCCAGCAGGCCCGGGACCCTAGAAGCTTTCTTT
CDR3aa: CASRPGTLEAFF

abundance: -
len: 14
v_gene: TRBV19
j_gene: TRBJ2-5
d_gene: TRBD2
CDR3nt: TGTGCCAGTAGCCTGACTAGCGAGGTAGAGACCCAGTACTTC
CDR3aa: CASSLTSEVETQYF

abundance: -
len: 13
v_gene: TRBV6-5
j_gene: TRBJ1-6
d_gene: -
CDR3nt: TGTGCCAGCAGTATGCAGTATAATTCACCCCTCCACTTT
CDR3aa: CASSMQYNSPLHF

abundance: -
len: 16
v_gene: TRBV7-9
j_gene: TRBJ1-2
d_gene: TRBD1
CDR3nt: TGTGCCAGCAGCTTTGGGGACAGGGAATCGGGCTATGGCTACACCTTC
CDR3aa: CASSFGDRESGYGYTF

abundance: -
len: 17
v_gene: TRBV28
j_gene: TRBJ1-1
d_gene: -
CDR3nt: TGTGCCAGCAGTTTATGGGGGGAGGGAAGGACTGGCACTGAAGCTTTCTTT
CDR3aa: CASSLWGEGRTGTEAFF

abundance: few
len: 12
v_gene: TRBV2
j_gene: TRBJ1-1
d_gene: -
CDR3nt: TGTGCCAGCAGTGAACCGGGGGTTGAAGCTTTCTTT
CDR3aa: CASSEPGVEAFF

abundance: -
len: 14
v_gene: TRBV6-5
j_gene: TRBJ1-1
d_gene: -
CDR3nt: TGTGCCAGCAGTTTCGGGTCGGGGAACACTGAAGCTTTCTTT
CDR3aa: CASSFGSGNTEAFF

abundance: once
len: 17
v_gene: TRBV9
j_gene: TRBJ2-2
d_gene: TRBD2
CDR3nt: TGTGCCAGCAGCGTAGTCGGGACTAGCGTCTCTACCGGGGAGCTGTTTTTT
CDR3aa: CASSVVGTSVSTGELFF

abundance: -
len: 17
v_gene: TRBV4-2
j_gene: TRBJ2-2
d_gene: -
CDR3nt: TGTGCCAGCAGCCAGGAACAGGGACGAGCGAACACCGGGGAGCTGTTTTTT
CDR3aa: CASSQEQGRANTGELFF